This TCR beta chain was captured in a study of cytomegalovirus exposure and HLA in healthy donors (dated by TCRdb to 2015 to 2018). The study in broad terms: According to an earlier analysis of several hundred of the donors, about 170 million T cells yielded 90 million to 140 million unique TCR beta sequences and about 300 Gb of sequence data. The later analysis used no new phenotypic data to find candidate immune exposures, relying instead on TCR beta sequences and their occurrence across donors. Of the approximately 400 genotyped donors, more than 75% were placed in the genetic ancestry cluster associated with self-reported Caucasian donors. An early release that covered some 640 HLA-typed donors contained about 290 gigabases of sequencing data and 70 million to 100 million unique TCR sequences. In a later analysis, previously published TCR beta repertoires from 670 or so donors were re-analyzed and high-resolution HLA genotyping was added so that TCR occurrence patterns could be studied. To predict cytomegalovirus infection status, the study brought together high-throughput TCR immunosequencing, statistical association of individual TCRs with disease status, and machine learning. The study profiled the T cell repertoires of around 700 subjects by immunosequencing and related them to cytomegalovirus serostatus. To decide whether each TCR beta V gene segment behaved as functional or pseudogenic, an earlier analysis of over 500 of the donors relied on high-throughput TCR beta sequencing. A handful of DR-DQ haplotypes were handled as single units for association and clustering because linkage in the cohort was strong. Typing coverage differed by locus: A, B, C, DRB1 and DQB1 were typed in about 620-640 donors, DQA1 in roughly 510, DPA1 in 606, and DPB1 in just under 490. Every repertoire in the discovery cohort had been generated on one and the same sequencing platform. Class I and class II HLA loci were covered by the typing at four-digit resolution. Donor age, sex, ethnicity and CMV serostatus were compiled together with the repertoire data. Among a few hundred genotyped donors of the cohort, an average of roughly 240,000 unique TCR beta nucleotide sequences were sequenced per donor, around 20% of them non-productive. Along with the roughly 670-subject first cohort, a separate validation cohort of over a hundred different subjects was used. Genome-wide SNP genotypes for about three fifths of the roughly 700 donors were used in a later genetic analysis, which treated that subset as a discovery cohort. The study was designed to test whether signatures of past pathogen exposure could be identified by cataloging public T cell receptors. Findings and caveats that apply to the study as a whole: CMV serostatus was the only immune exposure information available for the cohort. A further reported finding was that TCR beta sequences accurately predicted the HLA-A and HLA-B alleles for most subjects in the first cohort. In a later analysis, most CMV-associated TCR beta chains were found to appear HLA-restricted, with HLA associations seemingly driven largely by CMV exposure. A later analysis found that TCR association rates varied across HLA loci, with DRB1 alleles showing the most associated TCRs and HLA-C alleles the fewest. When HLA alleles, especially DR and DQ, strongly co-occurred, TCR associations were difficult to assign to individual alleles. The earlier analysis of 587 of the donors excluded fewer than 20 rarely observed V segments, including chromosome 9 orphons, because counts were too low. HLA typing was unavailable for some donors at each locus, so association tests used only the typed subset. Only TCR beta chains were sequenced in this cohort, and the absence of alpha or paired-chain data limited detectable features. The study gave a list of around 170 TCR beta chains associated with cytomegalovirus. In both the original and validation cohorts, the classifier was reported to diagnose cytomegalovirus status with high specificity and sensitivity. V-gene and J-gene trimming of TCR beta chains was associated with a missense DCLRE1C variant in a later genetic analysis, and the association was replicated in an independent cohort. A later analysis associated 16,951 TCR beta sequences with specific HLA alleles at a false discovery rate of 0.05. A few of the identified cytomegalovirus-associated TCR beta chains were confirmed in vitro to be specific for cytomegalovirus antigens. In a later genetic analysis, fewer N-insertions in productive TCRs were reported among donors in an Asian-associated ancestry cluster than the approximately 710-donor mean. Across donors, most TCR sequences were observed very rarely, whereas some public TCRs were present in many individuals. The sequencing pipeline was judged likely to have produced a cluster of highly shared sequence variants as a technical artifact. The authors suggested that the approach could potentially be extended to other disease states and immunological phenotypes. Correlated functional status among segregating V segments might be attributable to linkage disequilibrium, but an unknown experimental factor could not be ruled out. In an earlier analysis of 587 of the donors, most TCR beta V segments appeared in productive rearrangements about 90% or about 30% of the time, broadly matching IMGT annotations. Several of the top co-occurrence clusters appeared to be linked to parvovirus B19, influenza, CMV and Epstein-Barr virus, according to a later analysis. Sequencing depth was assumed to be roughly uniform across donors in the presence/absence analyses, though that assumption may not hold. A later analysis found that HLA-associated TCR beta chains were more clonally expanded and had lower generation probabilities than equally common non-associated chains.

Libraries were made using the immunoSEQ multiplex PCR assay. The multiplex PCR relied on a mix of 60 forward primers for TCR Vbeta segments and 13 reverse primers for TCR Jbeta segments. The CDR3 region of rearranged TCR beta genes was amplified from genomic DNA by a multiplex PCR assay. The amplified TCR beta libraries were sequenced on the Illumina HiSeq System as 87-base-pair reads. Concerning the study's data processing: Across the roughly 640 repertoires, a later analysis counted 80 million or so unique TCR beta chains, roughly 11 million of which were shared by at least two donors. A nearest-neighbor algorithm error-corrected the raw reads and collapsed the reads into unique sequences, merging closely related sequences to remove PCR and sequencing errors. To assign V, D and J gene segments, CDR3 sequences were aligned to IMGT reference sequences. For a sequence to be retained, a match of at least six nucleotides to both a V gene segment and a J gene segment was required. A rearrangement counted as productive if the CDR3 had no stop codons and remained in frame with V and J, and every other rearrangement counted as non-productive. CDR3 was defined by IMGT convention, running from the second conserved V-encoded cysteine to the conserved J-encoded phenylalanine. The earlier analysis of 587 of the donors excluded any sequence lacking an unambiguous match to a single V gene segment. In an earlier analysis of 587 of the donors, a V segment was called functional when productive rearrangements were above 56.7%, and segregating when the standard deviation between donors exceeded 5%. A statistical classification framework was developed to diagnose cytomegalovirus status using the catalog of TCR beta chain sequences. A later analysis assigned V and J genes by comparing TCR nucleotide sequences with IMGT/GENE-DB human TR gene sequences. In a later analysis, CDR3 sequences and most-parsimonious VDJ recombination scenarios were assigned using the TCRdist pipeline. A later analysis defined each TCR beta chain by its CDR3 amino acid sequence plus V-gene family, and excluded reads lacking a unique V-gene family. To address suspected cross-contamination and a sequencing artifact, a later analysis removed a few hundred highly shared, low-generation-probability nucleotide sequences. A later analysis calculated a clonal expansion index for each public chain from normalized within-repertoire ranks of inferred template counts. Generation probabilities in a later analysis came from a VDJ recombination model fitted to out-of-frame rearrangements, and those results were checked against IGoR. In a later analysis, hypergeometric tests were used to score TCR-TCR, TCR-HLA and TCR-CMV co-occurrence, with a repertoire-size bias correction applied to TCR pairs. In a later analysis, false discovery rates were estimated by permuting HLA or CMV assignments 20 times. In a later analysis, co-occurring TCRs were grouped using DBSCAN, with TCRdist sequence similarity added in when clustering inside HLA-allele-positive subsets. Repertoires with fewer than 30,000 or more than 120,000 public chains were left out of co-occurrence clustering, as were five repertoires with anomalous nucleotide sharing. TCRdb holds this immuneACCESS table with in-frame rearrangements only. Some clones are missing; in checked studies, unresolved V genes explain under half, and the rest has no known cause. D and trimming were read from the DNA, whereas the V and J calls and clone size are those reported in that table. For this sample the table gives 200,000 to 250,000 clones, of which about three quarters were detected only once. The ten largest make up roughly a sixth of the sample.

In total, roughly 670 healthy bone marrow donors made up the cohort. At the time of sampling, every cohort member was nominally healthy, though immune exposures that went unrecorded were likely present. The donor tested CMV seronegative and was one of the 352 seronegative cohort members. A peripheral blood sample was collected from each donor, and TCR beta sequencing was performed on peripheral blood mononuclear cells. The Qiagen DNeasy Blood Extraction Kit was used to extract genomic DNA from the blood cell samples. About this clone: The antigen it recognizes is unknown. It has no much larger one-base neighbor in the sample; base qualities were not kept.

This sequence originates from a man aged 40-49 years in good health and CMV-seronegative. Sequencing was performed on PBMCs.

The sequenced DNA: TGTGCCAGCAGCCCCCGGGGAGAACCTCAAGAGACCCAGTACTTC. Its translation is CASSPRGEPQETQYF. Recombination joined TRBV5-8 with TRBJ2-5; the D gene is perhaps TRBD2, from 5 matching bases. Deletion took 4 bases off V and 2 bases off J, with a span of 15 bases between the germline ends. Looking up the germline V gene yields CDR1 SGHTS and CDR2 YDEGEE. The CDR3 spans 15 residues, from the cysteine through the phenylalanine. The kept DNA is CDR3 alone, 45 bases in frame from the first base.